The clone carrying this TCR beta chain was seen repeatedly, ten times or more. RNA transcripts yielded amplified TCR beta CDR3 regions. The HTBI primer set was used in a first-round RT-PCR of the TCR CDR3. TCRdb re-called the multiplex PCR reads through MiXCR, storing one row per CDR3 protein. Among hundreds of thousands of distinct CDR3 sequences listed, about 15% were seen once. The data derive from a study of T cells in Graves' hyperthyroidism and ophthalmopathy. For the study at large: At the time of initial diagnosis and before any treatment, peripheral blood was collected.

Each diagnosis drew on symptoms, thyroxine, TRAb, thyroid ultrasound and orbital computed tomography findings. Germline CDR1 reads LNHDA; CDR2 reads SQIVND (reference sequence). Trimming left V 0 bases short and J 4 bases short, with 18 bases between. This CDR3 comprises 17 residues. The clonotype was recovered from a woman aged 40 to 50 with Graves' ophthalmopathy. The gene calls are TRBV19 and TRBJ1-2, with unresolved D. The sequenced sample consisted of blood. The CDR3 is CASSIDDGSSIIYGYTF. The CDR3 DNA is TGTGCCAGTAGTATAGATGATGGCAGTTCGATAATCTATGGCTACACCTTC.